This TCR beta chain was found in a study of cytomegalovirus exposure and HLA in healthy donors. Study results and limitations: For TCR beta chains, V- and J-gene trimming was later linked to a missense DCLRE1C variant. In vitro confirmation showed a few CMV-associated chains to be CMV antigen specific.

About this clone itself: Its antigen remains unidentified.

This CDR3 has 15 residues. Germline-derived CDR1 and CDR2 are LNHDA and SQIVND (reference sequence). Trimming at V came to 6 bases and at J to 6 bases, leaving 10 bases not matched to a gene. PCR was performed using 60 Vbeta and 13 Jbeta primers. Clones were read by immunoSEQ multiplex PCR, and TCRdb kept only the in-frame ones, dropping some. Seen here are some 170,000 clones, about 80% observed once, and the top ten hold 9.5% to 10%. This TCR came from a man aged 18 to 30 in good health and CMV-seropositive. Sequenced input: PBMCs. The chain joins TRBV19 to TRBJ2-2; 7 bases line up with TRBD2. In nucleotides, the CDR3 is TGTGCCAGTAGCCCCGTCGGGGGGTCGGCCGGGGAGCTGTTTTTT. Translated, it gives CASSPVGGSAGELFF.